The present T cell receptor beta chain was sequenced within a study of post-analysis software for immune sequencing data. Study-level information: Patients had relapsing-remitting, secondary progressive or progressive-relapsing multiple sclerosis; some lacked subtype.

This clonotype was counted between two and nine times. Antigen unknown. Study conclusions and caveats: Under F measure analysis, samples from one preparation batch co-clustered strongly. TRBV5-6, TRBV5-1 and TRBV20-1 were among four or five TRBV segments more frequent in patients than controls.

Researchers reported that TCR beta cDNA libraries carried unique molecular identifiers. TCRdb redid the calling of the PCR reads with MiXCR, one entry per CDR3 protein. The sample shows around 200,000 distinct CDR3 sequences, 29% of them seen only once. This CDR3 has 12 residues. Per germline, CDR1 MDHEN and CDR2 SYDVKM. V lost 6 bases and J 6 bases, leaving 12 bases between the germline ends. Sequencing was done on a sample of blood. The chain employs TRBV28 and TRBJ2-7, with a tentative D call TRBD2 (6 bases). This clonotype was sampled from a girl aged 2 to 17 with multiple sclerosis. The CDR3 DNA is TGTGCCAGCAGCCGCGGGACGGCCGAGCAGTACTTC. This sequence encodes CASSRGTAEQYF.